These T cell receptor beta chains were read from a single sample in a study of T cell changes during pregnancy in multiple sclerosis. Sequencing used immunoSEQ multiplex PCR; TCRdb keeps in-frame clones, though not all of them. The table has tens of thousands of clones, around 90% seen once; the top ten hold approximately 8%. The input for sequencing was CD8+ T cells from peripheral blood mononuclear cells, taken before pregnancy. The receptors shown here come from a female donor with multiple sclerosis, enrolled in a pregnancy study. CDR3s leave out the opening cysteine and the closing phenylalanine or tryptophan. Fields, in order: V gene, J gene, CDR3 protein.

TRBV27,TRBJ2-7,ASSNTGTSGRNEQY
TRBV9,TRBJ2-1,ASSPTDGDNEQF
TRBV19,TRBJ1-2,ASSMRSRVDGYT
TRBV2,TRBJ2-1,ASRDNFGEQF
TRBV9,TRBJ2-1,ASSDSRSSYNEQF
TRBV15,TRBJ2-1,ATSRVGGGSSYNEQF
TRBV9,TRBJ2-3,ASSVEGGETDTQY
TRBV28,TRBJ2-3,ASGRDTQY
TRBV29-1,TRBJ2-1,SARTGNPYNEQF
TRBV27,TRBJ2-2,ASKEDLGELF
TRBV25-1,TRBJ2-1,ASSGTSGYNEQF
TRBV11-1,TRBJ1-1,ASSLFGATEAF
TRBV29-1,TRBJ2-7,SVWDTDAYEQY
TRBV14,TRBJ2-3,ASSQVQTDTQY
TRBV18,TRBJ2-7,ASSPGTYEQY
TRBV7-3,TRBJ2-3,ASGLAGMDTQY
TRBV9,TRBJ2-7,ASSVAQGALYEQY
TRBV13,TRBJ2-7,ASSPGTSGGYEQY
TRBV28,TRBJ2-2,ASSPVNILAVINTGELF
TRBV27,TRBJ2-1,ASSLSVLAGVNEQF
TRBV27,TRBJ2-5,ASRLAERQETQY
TRBV7-9,TRBJ1-1,ASSPWSGDTEAF
TRBV4-3,TRBJ2-7,ASSWTSGAPAYEQY
TRBV27,TRBJ2-6,ASSDTDRGLSGANVLT
TRBV2,TRBJ2-7,ASSPRQVSYEQY
TRBV11-3,TRBJ2-7,ASSPGRSEQY
TRBV7-9,TRBJ2-7,ASSSQAYEQY
TRBV19,TRBJ2-1,ASRLVFGNEQF
TRBV7-9,TRBJ1-3,ASSLGRVGNTIY
TRBV5-5,TRBJ2-7,ASSYTYEQY
TRBV10-3,TRBJ1-2,AITLQGIYT
TRBV5-6,TRBJ1-2,ASDGTGDYGYT
TRBV6-5,TRBJ2-3,ASSSSVAEGVDTQY
TRBV27,TRBJ2-1,ASRRGTGALREQF
TRBV4-3,TRBJ2-7,ASSQVYGGPYEQY
TRBV19,TRBJ2-7,ASSPYGGTYEQY
TRBV19,TRBJ1-3,ASSIADTGNTIY
TRBV19,TRBJ2-2,ASSIVAVVTGELF
TRBV9,TRBJ2-1,ASSVGDYQF
TRBV6-5,TRBJ1-1,ASSYSPFGQGDEAF
TRBV4-1,TRBJ2-5,ASSQEGGINQETQY
TRBV6-1,TRBJ2-7,ASSEGLAGITYEQY
TRBV27,TRBJ2-7,ASSLTGVSYEQY
TRBV6-1,TRBJ1-1,ASSAGGWGNTEAF
TRBV28,TRBJ2-7,ASSLYPTSGRLDEQY
TRBV7-9,TRBJ2-5,ASRIGRQETQY
TRBV7-3,TRBJ2-5,ASSLRGGLGETQY
TRBV2,TRBJ2-1,ASSEGLAGWNEQF
TRBV15,TRBJ2-3,ATSRKRTSGTDTQY
TRBV30,TRBJ2-7,AWSGGLAGVSYEQY